This entry is about one T cell receptor (beta chain). The V end was cut by 1 base, the J end by 3 bases, with 16 bases between. Looked up from germline, CDR1 is DFQATT and CDR2 is SNEGSKA (reference sequence). This CDR3 is 16 amino acids long. The data originate from a study of CD8 T cells in Susac syndrome. High-throughput TCR beta sequencing covered peripheral CD8+ and CD4+ T cells. It was treatment-naive patients with stable or active relapsing-remitting disease who made up the multiple sclerosis controls. The authors negatively isolated CD8+ and CD4+ T cells and FACS-enriched TEMRA cells. The RNA input was 0.5 to 1 ug, and it was reverse transcribed with random hexamers. It was immunoSEQ multiplex PCR that amplified TCR beta CDR3 across 54 Vbeta and 13 Jbeta. One entry per CDR3 protein, called by TCRdb with MiXCR from the immunoSEQ multiplex PCR reads. This sample has under 85,000 distinct CDR3 sequences, with around 96% found just once.

Sequenced sample: CD8+ T cells from PBMCs. The rearrangement links TRBV20-1 to TRBJ1-5; no definite D call. The origin of this receptor is a human donor with multiple sclerosis. Written as DNA, the CDR3 is TGCAGTGCTAGAGTCCCTACCCGGGGTAACAATCAGCCCCAGCATTTT. Protein product: CSARVPTRGNNQPQHF.